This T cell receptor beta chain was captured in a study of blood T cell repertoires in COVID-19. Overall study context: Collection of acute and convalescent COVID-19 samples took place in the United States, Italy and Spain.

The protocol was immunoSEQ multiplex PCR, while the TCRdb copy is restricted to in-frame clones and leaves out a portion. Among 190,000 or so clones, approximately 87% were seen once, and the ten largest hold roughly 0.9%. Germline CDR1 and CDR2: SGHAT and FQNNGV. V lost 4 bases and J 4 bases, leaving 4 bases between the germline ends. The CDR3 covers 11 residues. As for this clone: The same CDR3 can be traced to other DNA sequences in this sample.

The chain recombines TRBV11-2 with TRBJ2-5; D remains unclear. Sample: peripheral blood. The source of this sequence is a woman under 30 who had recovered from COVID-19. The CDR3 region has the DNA TGTGCCAGCAGCTCCCTAGAGACCCAGTACTTC. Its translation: CASSSLETQYF.